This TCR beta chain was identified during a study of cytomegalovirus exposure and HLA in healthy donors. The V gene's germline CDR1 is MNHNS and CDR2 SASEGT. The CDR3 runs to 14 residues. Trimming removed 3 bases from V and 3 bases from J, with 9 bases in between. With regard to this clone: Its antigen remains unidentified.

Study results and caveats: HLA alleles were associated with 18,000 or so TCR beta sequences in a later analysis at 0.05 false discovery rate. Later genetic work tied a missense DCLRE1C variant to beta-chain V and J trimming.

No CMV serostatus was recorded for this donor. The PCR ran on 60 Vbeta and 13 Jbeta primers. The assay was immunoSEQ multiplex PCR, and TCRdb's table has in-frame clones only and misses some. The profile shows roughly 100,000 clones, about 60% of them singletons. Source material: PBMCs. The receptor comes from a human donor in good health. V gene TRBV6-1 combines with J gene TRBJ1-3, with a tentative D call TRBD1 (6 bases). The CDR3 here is CASSEGHDGNTIYF. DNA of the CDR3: TGTGCCAGCAGTGAGGGACATGATGGAAACACCATATATTTT.